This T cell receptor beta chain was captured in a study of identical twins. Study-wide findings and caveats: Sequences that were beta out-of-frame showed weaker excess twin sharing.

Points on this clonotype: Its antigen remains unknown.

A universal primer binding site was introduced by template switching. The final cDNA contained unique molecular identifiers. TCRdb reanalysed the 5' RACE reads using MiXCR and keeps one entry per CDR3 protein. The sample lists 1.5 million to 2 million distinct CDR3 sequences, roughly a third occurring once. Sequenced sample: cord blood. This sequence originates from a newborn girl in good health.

CDR3 nucleotide sequence: TGTGCCAGCACAGCTTACTACAATGAGCAGTACTTC. Translated, it gives CASTAYYNEQYF. The V call is TRBV6-1, the J call TRBJ2-5; no firm D call. The CDR3 sequence is 12 residues long. V lost 7 bases, J lost 11 bases, and 17 bases lay in between. From germline, CDR1 is MNHNS and CDR2 SASEGT.